A single TCR beta chain is shown here with its context. The antigen is undetermined. The data derive from a study of OX40 agonist ivuxolimab in advanced cancers. Study overall: As their treatment, patients were administered ivuxolimab, an agonistic anti-OX40 (CD134) antibody.

The investigators sampled blood at baseline, at cycle 4 day 1, and at cycle 7 day 1. Data came from immunoSEQ multiplex PCR; TCRdb stores just in-frame clones and leaves some out. The sample includes 40,000 or so clones, approximately 86% seen only once; the top ten take around an eighth. Findings of the study overall: At 0.1 to 3.0 mg/kg, CD4+ and CD8+ blood T cells expanded clonally by week 6. In a subset of nonresponders, normalized T-cell clonal expansion was also low.

Trimming removed 0 bases from V and 8 bases from J, with 13 bases in between. Germline V gene sequence: CDR1 SGHVS, CDR2 FQNEAQ. There are 15 residues in the CDR3. This chain connects TRBV7-8 to TRBJ1-4; TRBD1 might be the D (5 bases). The sequence came from an adult with an advanced solid tumor such as melanoma, head and neck, liver or kidney cancer. Sequencing used CD4+ or CD8+ T cells sorted from blood, obtained in a trial of the OX40 agonist ivuxolimab. The CDR3 DNA follows: TGTGCCAGCAGCTTAGCCTTAAGGGGCCAAGAAAAACTGTTTTTT. Translated: CASSLALRGQEKLFF.